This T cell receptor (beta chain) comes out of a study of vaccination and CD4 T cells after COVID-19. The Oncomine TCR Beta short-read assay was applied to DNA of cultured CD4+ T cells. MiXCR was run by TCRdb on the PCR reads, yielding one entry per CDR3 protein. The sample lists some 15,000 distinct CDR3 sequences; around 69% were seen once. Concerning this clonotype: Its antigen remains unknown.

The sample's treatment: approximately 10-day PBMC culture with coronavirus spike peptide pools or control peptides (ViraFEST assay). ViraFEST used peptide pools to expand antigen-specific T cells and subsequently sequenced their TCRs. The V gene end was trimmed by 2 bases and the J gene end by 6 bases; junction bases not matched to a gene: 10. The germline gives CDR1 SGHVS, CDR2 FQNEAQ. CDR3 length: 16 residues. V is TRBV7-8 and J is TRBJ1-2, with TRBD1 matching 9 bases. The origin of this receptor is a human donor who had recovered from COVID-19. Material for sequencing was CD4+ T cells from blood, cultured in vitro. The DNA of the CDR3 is TGTGCCAGCAGCTTACTGCCGACAGGGGGGGATCATGGCTACACCTTC. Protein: CASSLLPTGGDHGYTF.